These 14 T cell receptor beta chains were sequenced from one sample in a study of beta chain features in type 1 diabetes. Isolated RNA was reverse transcribed in full, so expressed TCRB transcripts were sequenced. Profiling relied on immunoSEQ multiplex PCR, and the TCRdb table lists in-frame clones only, not all of them. The sample lists about 900,000 clones, roughly a sixth seen once, with 0.023% in the top ten. Sequenced: naive CD4+ T cells from blood. The receptors were gathered from a young woman in good health.

This clone was observed a handful of times. V and J are TRBV20-1 and TRBJ1-4; tentatively, D is TRBD1 (6 bases). CDR1 is DFQATT and CDR2 is SNEGSKA in the germline V gene (reference sequence). The CDR3 runs 11 residues. V was trimmed by 1 base and J by 14 bases, leaving 11 bases between them. The CDR3 bases are TGCAGTGCTAGAGGCCAGGGGATGCTGTTTTTT. This sequence encodes CSARGQGMLFF.

This rearrangement joins TRBV7-8 to TRBJ2-3, with D unclear. Trimming shortened V by 2 bases and J by 2 bases, and 14 bases separated the two germline ends. CDR1 is SGHVS, CDR2 FQNEAQ, per germline. CDR3 length: 16 residues. The CDR3 here is CASSLRVVADTDTQYF. As DNA, the CDR3 is TGTGCCAGCAGCTTAAGAGTGGTTGCGGACACAGATACGCAGTATTTT.

As regards this clone: Other DNA sequences within the sample encode an identical CDR3. The chain links TRBV7-2 to TRBJ2-3, with D unresolved. The CDR3 extends over 12 amino acids. Germline V gives CDR1 SGHTA, CDR2 FQGNSA. The V end was cut by 1 base, the J end by 4 bases, with 3 bases between. CDR3 in amino acids: CASSLGADTQYF. The CDR3 nucleotides read TGTGCCAGCAGCTTAGGAGCAGATACGCAGTATTTT.

The chain couples TRBV6-5 to TRBJ1-2; 9 positions agree with TRBD1. Germline lookup yields CDR1 MNHEY and CDR2 SVGAGI. V dropped 4 bases and J dropped 4; count of bases not matched to a gene: 7. This CDR3 spans 15 amino acids. CDR3 sequence (DNA): TGTGCCAGCAGTTCCGGGGGACAGGGTACCTATGGCTACACCTTC. Its translation is CASSSGGQGTYGYTF.

This clone showed up just a few times. Here the CDR3 reads CASSLSDRVVEAFF. The CDR3 DNA reads TGTGCCAGCAGCCTATCCGACAGGGTCGTTGAAGCTTTCTTT. The V call is TRBV7-9, the J call TRBJ1-1, with 7 bases fitting TRBD1. CDR1 is SEHNR and CDR2 is FQNEAQ in the germline V gene (reference sequence). The CDR3 extends over 14 amino acids. J was trimmed by 7 bases and V by 5 bases; bases with no gene match: 10.

Details on this clone: This sample also contains other DNA sequences that code for the same CDR3. The V and J genes are TRBV7-2 and TRBJ2-7, with D uncertain. Trimming removed 5 bases from V and 3 bases from J, with 8 bases in between. Per the germline V gene, CDR1 is SGHTA and CDR2 is FQGNSA. The CDR3 consists of 12 residues. The CDR3 bases are TGTGCCAGCAGCCCACCGGGCTACGAGCAGTACTTC. This gives the protein CASSPPGYEQYF. Full variable domain (remainder filled in from reference TRBV7-2 and TRBJ2-7): GAGVSQSPSNKVTEKGKDVELRCDPISGHTALYWYRQSLGQGLEFLIYFQGNSAPDKSGLPSDRFSAERTGGSVSTLTIQRTQQEDSAVYLCASSPPGYEQYFGPGTRLTVT.

The chain combines TRBV2 with TRBJ2-5, with a tentative D call TRBD1 (6 bases). The V gene lost 3 bases and the J gene lost 4 bases, with 9 bases spanning the gap. Germline assignment: CDR1 SNHLY and CDR2 FYNNEI. The CDR3 covers 13 residues. The CDR3 coding sequence is TGTGCCAGCAGTGAGTACAGGGTAGAGACCCAGTACTTC. This gives the protein CASSEYRVETQYF.

CDR3 in amino acids: CSVVGISGTGWTDTQYF. Here the CDR3 DNA reads TGCAGCGTTGTGGGGATATCCGGGACAGGGTGGACAGATACGCAGTATTTT. The rearrangement uses TRBV29-1 and TRBJ2-3; 9 nucleotides align to TRBD1. V shed 4 bases and J 3 bases; nucleotides not matched to a gene: 14. The V gene's germline CDR1 is SQVTM and CDR2 ANQGSEA. There are 17 residues in the CDR3.

V is TRBV18 and J is TRBJ2-7, with 9 bases lining up with TRBD1. The J segment lost 7 bases and the V segment lost 2 bases, leaving 6 bases of the junction unmatched. From germline, CDR1 is KGHSH and CDR2 LQKENI. This CDR3 is built from 14 residues. For the CDR3, the DNA is TGTGCCAGCTCACCATGGGACAGGGTGGGTGAGCAGTACTTC. Translation: CASSPWDRVGEQYF. Full variable domain (outside the CDR3, taken from reference TRBV18 and TRBJ2-7): NAGVMQNPRHLVRRRGQEARLRCSPMKGHSHVYWYRQLPEEGLKFMVYLQKENIIDESGMPKERFSAEFPKEGPSILRIQQVVRGDSAAYFCASSPWDRVGEQYFGPGTRLTVT.

The CDR3 is CASSLSLGSYEQYF. In nucleotides, the CDR3 is TGTGCCAGCAGCTTATCTCTGGGCAGCTACGAGCAGTACTTC. This chain joins TRBV11-2 and TRBJ2-7, with unresolved D. V was trimmed by 2 bases and J by 3 bases, leaving 11 bases between them. CDR1 is SGHAT and CDR2 is FQNNGV in the germline V gene. The CDR3 has 14 residues.

V gene TRBV5-6 combines with J gene TRBJ2-1; D might be TRBD1 or TRBD2, each matching 6 bases. The CDR3 is 13 residues long. Trimming took 5 bases from V and 7 from J, leaving 13 bases between them. In germline, CDR1 is SGHDT, CDR2 YYEEEE. DNA of the CDR3: TGTGCCAGCAGTTCCCGGGGGCTTAATGAGCAGTTCTTC. It encodes CASSSRGLNEQFF.

CDR3 amino acids: CAISGETGGSGNEQFF. CDR3 DNA: TGTGCCATCAGTGGCGAGACAGGGGGCAGTGGAAATGAGCAGTTCTTC. The genes are TRBV10-3 and TRBJ2-1, with TRBD1 matching over 10 bases. This CDR3 is built from 16 residues. CDR1 is ENHRY and CDR2 is SYGVKD in the germline V gene. The trim removed 4 bases at V and 7 bases at J, leaving 10 bases unmatched.

This clone was observed a handful of times. Other nucleotide sequences in the sample specify the same CDR3. This sequence joins TRBV25-1 and TRBJ2-2, with 10 bases that match TRBD2. The CDR3 runs to 14 residues. The V segment lost 5 bases and the J segment 5 bases; nucleotides outside the gene matches: 2. Germline CDR1 is MGHDK and CDR2 is SYGVNS. CDR3 loop: CASSIAGGTGELFF. The CDR3 DNA reads TGTGCCAGCAGTATAGCGGGAGGTACCGGGGAGCTGTTTTTT.

This rearrangement joins TRBV13 to TRBJ2-1; 14 nucleotides line up with TRBD2. Germline-derived CDR1 and CDR2 are PRHDT and FYEKMQ (reference sequence). This CDR3 has 18 amino acids. V lost 2 bases and J lost 5; bases outside the gene matches: 8. As DNA, the CDR3 is TGTGCCAGCAGCTTAATTGGACTAGCGGGAGGTGGGAACAATGAGCAGTTCTTC. As protein: CASSLIGLAGGGNNEQFF.